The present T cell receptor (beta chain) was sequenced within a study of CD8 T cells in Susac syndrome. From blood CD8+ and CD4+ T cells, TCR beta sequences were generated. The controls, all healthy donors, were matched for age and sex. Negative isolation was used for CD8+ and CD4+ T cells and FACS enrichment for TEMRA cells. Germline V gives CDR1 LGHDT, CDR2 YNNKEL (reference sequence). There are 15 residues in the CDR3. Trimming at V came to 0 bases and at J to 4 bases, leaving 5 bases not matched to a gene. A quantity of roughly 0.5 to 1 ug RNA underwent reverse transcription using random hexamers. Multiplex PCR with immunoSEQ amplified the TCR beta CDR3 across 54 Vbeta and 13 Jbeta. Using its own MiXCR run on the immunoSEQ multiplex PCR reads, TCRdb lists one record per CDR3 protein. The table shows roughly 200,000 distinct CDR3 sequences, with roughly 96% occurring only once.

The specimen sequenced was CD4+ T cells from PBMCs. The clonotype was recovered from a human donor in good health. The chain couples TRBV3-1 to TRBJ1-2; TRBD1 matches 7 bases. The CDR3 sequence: CASSQDRGQPYGYTF. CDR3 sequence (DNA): TGTGCCAGCAGCCAAGACCGGGGACAGCCCTATGGCTACACCTTC.